This TCR beta chain was captured in a study of T cells in Graves' hyperthyroidism and ophthalmopathy (dated by TCRdb to about 2019). Notes on the research overall: Peripheral blood samples were taken at the time of initial diagnosis, prior to any treatment. A discovery cohort of about a hundred patients, 43 with Graves' ophthalmopathy and more than 55 with stable Graves' hyperthyroidism, was used to find distinguishing TCR V-J signatures. An independent validation cohort of around 20 hyperthyroidism patients and approximately 15 patients who later progressed to ophthalmopathy tested prospective prediction of ophthalmopathy. For training and testing, the roughly 100 patients in the discovery cohort were randomly divided in a 7:3 ratio. In addition, the study compared T-cell repertoires in thyroid tissue and in blood from over 5 Graves' hyperthyroidism patients. After sampling, hyperthyroidism patients received methimazole starting at 30 mg daily, and ophthalmopathy patients received high-dose intravenous methylprednisolone. According to the paper, TCR Vbeta CDR3 sequencing was carried out on some 130 peripheral blood samples, which came from under 50 ophthalmopathy, roughly 75 hyperthyroidism and some 17 progressor patients.

Remarks on this clonotype: Its binding antigen is unknown. The sample holds no much larger clone one base away, and base qualities are not on file.

Findings and caveats that apply to the study as a whole: No statistical method was used to fix the sample size in advance, and group allocation was not hidden from the investigators. Most expanded thyroid clonotypes (frequency above 0.001) were also detected in blood, suggesting blood repertoires may reflect thyroid immune responses. In validation, the model predicted progression to ophthalmopathy a median of roughly 6.5 months before onset, with 65% to 71% sensitivity and nearly 75% specificity. In cross-validation, a model built on a 13 V-J signature told ophthalmopathy apart from stable hyperthyroidism with approximately 90% sensitivity and about 81% specificity, and in testing the same model reached 80%/75%.

The hyperthyroidism patients were between 18 and 65 years old and newly diagnosed, with a disease duration of less than 2 months. Patients with uncontrolled infections, other autoimmune diseases, pregnancy or lactation were excluded. Diagnoses were based on clinical symptoms, serum thyroxine and TRAb, thyroid ultrasound and orbital computed tomography. For progressor patients, blood was drawn at the first diagnosis of hyperthyroidism, before any ophthalmopathy symptoms had appeared. PBMCs were separated from approximately 10 ml of fresh peripheral blood using Ficoll-Paque density gradient centrifugation. Progressor patients were initially diagnosed with Graves' hyperthyroidism and developed ophthalmopathy during follow-up. Total RNA was extracted with Trizol reagent, and quality was checked on an Agilent 2100 Bioanalyzer. TCR beta CDR3 regions were amplified from RNA transcripts. The first round of RT-PCR for the TCR CDR3 was performed with the HTBI primer set and the Qiagen OneStep RT-PCR kit. The libraries were constructed in a second round of multiplex PCR and then size-selected and purified. Paired-end sequencing of the libraries was performed with 100 bp reads on an Illumina HiSeq2000. On the study's bioinformatics: SOAPnuke was used to process the raw data, throwing out any read that contained adapters or uncalled bases, had a mean Phred below 15, or lacked an exact constant-primer or identifier match. High-quality paired reads were merged with COPE v1.2.5, and unique nucleotide sequences were defined as clonotypes. MiTCR v1.1 was used to align the clonotypes against IMGT TRBV, TRBD and TRBJ reference segments. Analysis was restricted to V-J combinations with a frequency above 0.0001, which covered roughly 99% of repertoires. The TCS score was defined as F50 (clonal expansion) divided by E x V (chaos), with BLOSUM62-based TCRdist calculated between CDR3 peptides within each V-J. Welch's t-statistics and random forest reduced around 520 V-J features to about 13, which were used in a naive Bayes classifier (R e1071). TCRdb ran its own pipeline on the public reads, namely fastp trimming at Q25 and MiXCR clone calling, and kept in-frame beta chains. Rows merge per CDR3 protein into single entries with the most common DNA and genes. For this entry, the V and J calls and clone size follow TCRdb and not the study's own pipeline. This sample has around 250,000 distinct CDR3 sequences in its table, and more than 14% of those were observed once. The ten most abundant clones make up roughly 15% of the sample.

Deletion took 3 bases off V and 1 base off J, with a span of 13 bases between the germline ends. Its CDR3 holds 15 amino acids, cysteine through phenylalanine. The DNA shown is the 45-base CDR3, in frame from base 1. CDR1 and CDR2 (MDHEN, SYDVKM) derive from the germline V gene. Recombination connected TRBV28 to TRBJ2-7, with the D gene not clear enough to name. The specimen sequenced was blood. This TCR derives from a woman aged 40 to 50 with Graves' hyperthyroidism that later progressed to Graves' ophthalmopathy. The CDR3 region reads CASSFLQVGSYEQYF. The DNA reads as follows: TGTGCCAGCAGTTTTCTTCAGGTCGGGTCCTACGAGCAGTACTTC.